The 19 T cell receptor beta chains in this list originate from one sample, sequenced in a study of blood T cell repertoires in COVID-19. Here immunoSEQ multiplex PCR was the method, and the copy in TCRdb shows in-frame clones only, minus some. The data contain under 150,000 clones, about 89% of them singletons. Sequenced input: peripheral blood. Receptor source: a man between 50 and 59 years old with active or convalescent COVID-19.

V is TRBV19 and J is TRBJ2-7, with 10 bases aligning to TRBD1. The CDR3 is made up of 14 amino acids. V lost 2 bases to trimming and J lost 4 bases; unmatched junction nucleotides: 2. CDR1 is LNHDA, CDR2 SQIVND, per germline (reference sequence). Written as DNA, the CDR3 is TGTGCCAGTAGTATATCGGGACAGGGGTACGAGCAGTACTTC. Amino acids: CASSISGQGYEQYF. Filled out from reference TRBV19 and TRBJ2-7, the complete variable domain reads DGGITQSPKYLFRKEGQNVTLSCEQNLNHDAMYWYRQDPGQGLRLIYYSQIVNDFQKGDIAEGYSVSREKKESFPLTVTSAQKNPTAFYLCASSISGQGYEQYFGPGTRLTVT.

V and J are TRBV3-1 (or the pseudogene TRBV3-2) and TRBJ2-1; perhaps TRBD2 as D (6 bases). Deletions cut 1 base from V and 2 bases from J, with 18 bases between. Germline V gene data show CDR1 as LGHDT and CDR2 as YNNKEL (reference sequence). There are 18 residues in the CDR3. CDR3 in DNA: TGTGCCAGCAGCCAAGGCGGGGACCTTGGAGGCCCCTACAATGAGCAGTTCTTC. Translating gives CASSQGGDLGGPYNEQFF.

The chain joins TRBV28 to TRBJ1-2, with 8 bases that match TRBD1. The V and J ends lost 1 base and 2 bases, in that order; junction bases with no gene match: 9. The CDR3 length is 17 residues. CDR1 is MDHEN, CDR2 SYDVKM, per germline. CDR3 bases: TGTGCCAGCAGTTTATTTGACAGGGGCGCCGAAAACTATGGCTACACCTTC. This codes for CASSLFDRGAENYGYTF.

V usage is TRBV24-1 and J usage is TRBJ2-1, with D unclear. The germline CDR1 and CDR2 sequences are KGHDR and SFDVKD. V dropped 8 bases and J dropped 9 bases, with 10 bases sitting between them. The CDR3 spans 11 residues. The CDR3 DNA sequence: TGTGCCACCAATCAACCCAGTGAGCAGTTCTTC. It translates to CATNQPSEQFF.

In its sample, this clone was seen once. The genes are TRBV3-1 (or the pseudogene TRBV3-2) and TRBJ1-2, with 11 bases aligning to TRBD1. V lost 2 bases and J lost 8; bases outside the gene matches: 7. Germline-derived CDR1 and CDR2 are LGHDT and YNNKEL (reference sequence). The CDR3 length is 15 residues. The CDR3 sequence is CASSQIPDRGLGYTF. CDR3 bases: TGTGCCAGCAGCCAAATCCCGGACAGGGGGCTGGGCTACACCTTC.

The genes are TRBV5-1 and TRBJ1-6, with 9 bases fitting TRBD1. V lost 4 bases, J lost 10 bases, and 9 bases stayed unmatched. Germline lookup yields CDR1 SGHRS and CDR2 YFSETQ. The CDR3 runs 15 residues. CDR3 protein: CASSPMTGGGSPLHF. The CDR3 region has the DNA TGCGCCAGCAGCCCAATGACAGGGGGTGGATCACCCCTCCACTTT.

The chain joins TRBV7-8 to TRBJ2-2, with 9 positions matching TRBD2. This CDR3 is 16 amino acids long. The germline gives CDR1 SGHVS, CDR2 FQNEAQ. J lost 3 bases, V lost 1 base, and 3 bases had no gene match. CDR3 nucleotides: TGTGCCAGCAGCTTAGTGGCGGGGGGGGACACCGGGGAGCTGTTTTTT. Its protein is CASSLVAGGDTGELFF.

The V call is TRBV6-5, the J call TRBJ2-3; D is possibly TRBD1 (5 bases). The CDR3 length is 14 residues. Trimming left V 2 bases short and J 2 bases short, with 8 bases between. From germline, CDR1 is MNHEY and CDR2 SVGAGI. The CDR3 nucleotides are TGTGCCAGCAGTTACGGGGCTAACACAGATACGCAGTATTTT. Translation: CASSYGANTDTQYF.

The chain links TRBV24-1 to TRBJ2-2; maybe TRBD1 (6 bases). V lost 4 bases and J lost 1, with 9 bases in between. CDR3 length: 15 residues. Germline V gene lookup returns CDR1 KGHDR and CDR2 SFDVKD. Here the CDR3 DNA reads TGTGCCACCAGTGAGAGGGGGAAGAACACCGGGGAGCTGTTTTTT. Protein sequence: CATSERGKNTGELFF.

The V and J genes are TRBV7-2 and TRBJ1-4; D uncertain. Trimming left V 1 base short and J 4 bases short, with 7 bases between. The CDR3 has 14 residues. Germline assignment: CDR1 SGHTA and CDR2 FQGNSA. CDR3 sequence: CASSLGRNNEKLFF. The DNA of the CDR3 is TGTGCCAGCAGCTTAGGCAGGAATAATGAAAAACTGTTTTTT.

The genes are TRBV2 and TRBJ2-3; 8 bases are a match to TRBD2. This CDR3 spans 13 amino acids. Germline CDR1 is SNHLY and CDR2 is FYNNEI. V was clipped by 7 bases and J by 5 bases; unmatched bases: 5. The CDR3 loop is CASIGLAGDTQYF. The CDR3 nucleotides read TGTGCCAGCATCGGGCTAGCGGGAGATACGCAGTATTTT.

CDR3 sequence (DNA): TGTGCCAGCGCCGAACAGGGGCGGAGTGAAAAACTGTTTTTT. Amino acid sequence: CASAEQGRSEKLFF. V usage is TRBV19 and J usage is TRBJ1-4; 7 bases map to TRBD1. CDR1 and CDR2 (germline): LNHDA, SQIVND (reference sequence). This CDR3 is 14 amino acids long. Germline trimming cut 9 bases from V and 7 bases from J; bases unmatched to any gene: 11.

This chain joins TRBV28 and TRBJ2-7; 11 nucleotides agree with TRBD1. Germline CDR1 MDHEN, CDR2 SYDVKM. V dropped 5 bases and J dropped 3; count of bases not matched to a gene: 6. This CDR3 region has 15 residues. The CDR3 nucleotides read TGTGCCAGCAGTCCTTCCGGGACAGGGGGCTACGAGCAGTACTTC. Its protein is CASSPSGTGGYEQYF.

This clone was seen more than once but under ten times. V usage is TRBV19 and J usage is TRBJ2-7; tentative D call: TRBD1 (6 bases). Trimming pared 10 bases from V and 2 bases from J, leaving 15 bases between. Germline loops: CDR1 LNHDA, CDR2 SQIVND (reference sequence). This CDR3 spans 13 amino acids. CDR3: CATSQGDTYEQYF. In DNA, the CDR3 is TGTGCCACGTCACAGGGAGATACCTACGAGCAGTACTTC.

The rearrangement links TRBV14 to TRBJ2-1, with D maybe TRBD2 (6 bases). The CDR3 loop spans 17 amino acids. Per the germline V gene, CDR1 is SGHDN and CDR2 is FVKESK. V was clipped by 5 bases and J by 4 bases, with 21 bases between them. CDR3 sequence reads: CASSYSGRSQAYNEQFF. The CDR3 region has the DNA TGTGCCAGCAGCTACTCGGGGAGGTCTCAAGCTTACAATGAGCAGTTCTTC.

This chain connects TRBV7-8 to TRBJ2-3; 8 nucleotides line up with TRBD2. With 1 base clipped from V and 2 bases from J, the junction kept 5 bases outside the gene matches. Germline V lookup: CDR1 SGHVS, CDR2 FQNEAQ. The CDR3 extends over 16 amino acids. The CDR3 bases are TGTGCCAGCAGCTTAGTCGCGGGGGGAGACACAGATACGCAGTATTTT. Protein: CASSLVAGGDTDTQYF.

V usage is TRBV11-2 and J usage is TRBJ1-6; D gene ambiguous. CDR3 size: 15 residues. V was clipped by 2 bases and J by 8 bases, with 13 bases between them. Per germline, CDR1 SGHAT and CDR2 FQNNGV. CDR3 DNA: TGTGCCAGCAGCTTATCGGTCGTAGCGGATTCACCCCTCCACTTT. Its translation is CASSLSVVADSPLHF.

The J gene is TRBJ2-5, the V gene TRBV19, with a tentative D call TRBD1 (5 bases). The germline CDR1 and CDR2 sequences are LNHDA and SQIVND (reference sequence). The V gene lost 10 bases and the J gene lost 0 bases, with 9 bases spanning the gap. The CDR3 totals 12 residues. The CDR3 sequence is CAIGHHQETQYF. CDR3 DNA: TGTGCCATCGGACACCACCAAGAGACCCAGTACTTC. The full variable domain, rest sourced from reference TRBV19 and TRBJ2-5, is DGGITQSPKYLFRKEGQNVTLSCEQNLNHDAMYWYRQDPGQGLRLIYYSQIVNDFQKGDIAEGYSVSREKKESFPLTVTSAQKNPTAFYLCAIGHHQETQYFGPGTRLLVL.

V and J are TRBV27 and TRBJ2-7; D remains ambiguous. The CDR3 is 14 amino acids. CDR1 MNHEY and CDR2 SMNVEV come from the germline V gene (reference sequence). V was trimmed by 3 bases and J by 2 bases, leaving 11 bases between them. As DNA, the CDR3 is TGTGCCAGCAGTTTGGGCCCTGGCACCTACGAGCAGTACTTC. It encodes CASSLGPGTYEQYF.